This entry is about one TCR beta chain. Its specificity is unknown. The data originate from a study of metastatic and nonmetastatic thyroid tumors. In the study overall: Comparison of repertoires was carried out across blood and tumor or nodule tissue from malignant and benign thyroid patients.

Original analysis: Construction of a distant-metastasis classifier for papillary thyroid cancer relied on CDR3 differences across clinicopathological groups. TCRdb re-called the PCR reads through MiXCR. The V and J calls and clone size come from TCRdb's table, not from the authors' own analysis. The sample includes around 17,000 clones, under 30% of them seen just once. Overall study results and limits: Significantly higher TCR beta diversity was reportedly seen in malignant thyroid tumors than benign nodules, in blood and tumor.

V gave up 8 bases and J gave up 6 bases, with 17 bases separating them. This CDR3 is built from 13 residues. Germline-derived CDR1 and CDR2 are MNHNS and SASEGT. Nobody among the patients had been given any treatment before thyroid surgery. Sequencing was done on a sample of adjacent normal tissue. The clonotype was recovered from a female donor with papillary thyroid cancer or a benign thyroid nodule (not recorded which). Some clones in this sample may be carry-over from other donors' samples. V gene TRBV6-1 combines with J gene TRBJ2-7; no reliable D call. CDR3 sequence reads: CASGLWIDSEQYF. The CDR3, as DNA: TGTGCCAGCGGATTGTGGATAGATAGCGAGCAGTACTTC.